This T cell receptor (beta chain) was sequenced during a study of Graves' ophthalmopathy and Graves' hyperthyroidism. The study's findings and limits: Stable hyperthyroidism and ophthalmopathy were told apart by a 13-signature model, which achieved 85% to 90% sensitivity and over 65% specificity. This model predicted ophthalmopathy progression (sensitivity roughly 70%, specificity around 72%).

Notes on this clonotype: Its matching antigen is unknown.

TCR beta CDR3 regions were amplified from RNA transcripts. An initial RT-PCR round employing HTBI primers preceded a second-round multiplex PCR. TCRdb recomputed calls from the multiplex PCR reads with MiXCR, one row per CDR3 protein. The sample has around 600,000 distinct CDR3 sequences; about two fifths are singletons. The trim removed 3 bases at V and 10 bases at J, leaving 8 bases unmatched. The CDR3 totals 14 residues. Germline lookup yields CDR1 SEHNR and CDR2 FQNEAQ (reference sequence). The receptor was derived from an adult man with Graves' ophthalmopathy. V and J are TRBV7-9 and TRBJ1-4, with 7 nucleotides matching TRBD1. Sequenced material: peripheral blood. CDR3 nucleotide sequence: TGTGCCAGCAGCTTTGACAGGGCCTCTGGAAAACTGTTTTTT. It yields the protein CASSFDRASGKLFF.